This T cell receptor (beta chain) was observed in a study of CD8+CD57+ T cells in acquired aplastic anemia. Study-wide background: The study obtained an average of roughly 3 ug of DNA from sorted CD4+ and CD8+ cells. The study, taken as a whole, reports: Comparison of patients with controls identified about 30 shared CD8+ CDR3 sequences.

This clonotype was observed a single time. Its cognate antigen is unknown. Flow cytometry had shown expanded CD8+CD57+ cells in the patients chosen for sequencing. At the time of blood sampling, patients had not yet received any therapy. TCR beta VDJ and CDR3 were profiled, and genomic DNA was the template. MiXCR was run by TCRdb on the reads, yielding one entry per CDR3 protein. The table lists roughly 80,000 distinct CDR3 sequences, 70% of them singletons. V was clipped by 2 bases and J by 0 bases, with 7 bases between them. The CDR3 sequence is 14 residues long. CDR1 is SGHVS and CDR2 is FQNEAQ in the germline V gene.

The specimen sequenced was sorted CD4+, CD8+, or CD8+CD57+ T cells (not recorded which) from PBMCs. The TCR was taken from a human donor with aplastic anemia. The V call is TRBV7-8, the J call TRBJ1-1; D call uncertain. CDR3 residues: CASSLKGLNTEAFF. The CDR3 DNA is TGTGCCAGCAGCTTAAAAGGGTTGAACACTGAAGCTTTCTTT. Variable domain in full (rest from reference TRBV7-8 and TRBJ1-1): GAGVSQSPRYKVAKRGQDVALRCDPISGHVSLFWYQQALGQGPEFLTYFQNEAQLDKSGLPSDRFFAERPEGSVSTLKIQRTQQEDSAVYLCASSLKGLNTEAFFGQGTRLTVV.